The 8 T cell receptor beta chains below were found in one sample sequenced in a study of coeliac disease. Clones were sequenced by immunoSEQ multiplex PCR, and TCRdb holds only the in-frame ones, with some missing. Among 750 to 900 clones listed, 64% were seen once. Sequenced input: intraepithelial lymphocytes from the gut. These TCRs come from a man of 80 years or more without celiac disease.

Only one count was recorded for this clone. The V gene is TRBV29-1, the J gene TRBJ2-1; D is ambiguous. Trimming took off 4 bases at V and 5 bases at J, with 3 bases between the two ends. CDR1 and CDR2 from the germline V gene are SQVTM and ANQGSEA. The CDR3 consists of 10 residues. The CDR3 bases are TGCAGCGTTGCCGACAATGAGCAGTTCTTC. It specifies CSVADNEQFF.

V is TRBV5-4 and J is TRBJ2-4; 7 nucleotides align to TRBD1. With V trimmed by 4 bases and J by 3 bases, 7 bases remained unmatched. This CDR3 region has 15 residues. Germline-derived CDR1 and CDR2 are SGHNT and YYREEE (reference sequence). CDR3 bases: TGTGCCAGCAGCACGAGACAGGGAATCAAAAACATTCAGTACTTC. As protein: CASSTRQGIKNIQYF.

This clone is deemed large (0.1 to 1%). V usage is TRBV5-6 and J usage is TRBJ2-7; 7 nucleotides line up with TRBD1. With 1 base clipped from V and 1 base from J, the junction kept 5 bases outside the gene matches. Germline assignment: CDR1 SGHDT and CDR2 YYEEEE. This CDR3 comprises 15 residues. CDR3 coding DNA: TGTGCCAGCAGCTTGCTAGGGACAGAGTCCTACGAGCAGTACGTC. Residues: CASSLLGTESYEQYV.

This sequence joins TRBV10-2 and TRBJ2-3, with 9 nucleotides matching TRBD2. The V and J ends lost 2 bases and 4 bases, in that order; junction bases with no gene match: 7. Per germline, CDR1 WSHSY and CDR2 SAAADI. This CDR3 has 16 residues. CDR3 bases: TGCGCCAGCAGTGAGGTTTGGCGGGAGGGGGCAGATACGCAGTATTTT. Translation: CASSEVWREGADTQYF.

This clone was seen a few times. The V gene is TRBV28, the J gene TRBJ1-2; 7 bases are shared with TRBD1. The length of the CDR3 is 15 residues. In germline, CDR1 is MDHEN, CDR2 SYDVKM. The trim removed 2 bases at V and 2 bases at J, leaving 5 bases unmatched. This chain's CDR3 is CASSLDTQGNYGYTF. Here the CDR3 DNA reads TGTGCCAGCAGTTTAGACACACAGGGGAACTATGGCTACACCTTC.

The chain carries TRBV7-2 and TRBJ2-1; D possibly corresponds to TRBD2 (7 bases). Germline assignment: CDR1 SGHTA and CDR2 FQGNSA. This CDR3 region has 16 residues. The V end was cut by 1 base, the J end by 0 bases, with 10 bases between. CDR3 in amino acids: CASSLGGGHSYNEQFF. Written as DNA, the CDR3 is TGTGCCAGCAGCTTAGGCGGGGGCCACTCCTACAATGAGCAGTTCTTC.

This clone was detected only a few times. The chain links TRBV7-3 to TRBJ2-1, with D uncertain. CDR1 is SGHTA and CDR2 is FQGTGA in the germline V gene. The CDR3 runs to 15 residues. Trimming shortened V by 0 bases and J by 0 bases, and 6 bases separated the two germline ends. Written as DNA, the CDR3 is TGTGCCAGCAGCTTAACTGGTAGCTCCTACAATGAGCAGTTCTTC. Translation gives CASSLTGSSYNEQFF.

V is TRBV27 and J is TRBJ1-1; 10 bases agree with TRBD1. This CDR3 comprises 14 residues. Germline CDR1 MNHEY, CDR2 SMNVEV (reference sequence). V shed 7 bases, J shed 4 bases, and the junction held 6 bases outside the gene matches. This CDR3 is CASNTGTGVTEAFF. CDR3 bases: TGTGCCAGCAATACAGGGACAGGGGTCACTGAAGCTTTCTTT.